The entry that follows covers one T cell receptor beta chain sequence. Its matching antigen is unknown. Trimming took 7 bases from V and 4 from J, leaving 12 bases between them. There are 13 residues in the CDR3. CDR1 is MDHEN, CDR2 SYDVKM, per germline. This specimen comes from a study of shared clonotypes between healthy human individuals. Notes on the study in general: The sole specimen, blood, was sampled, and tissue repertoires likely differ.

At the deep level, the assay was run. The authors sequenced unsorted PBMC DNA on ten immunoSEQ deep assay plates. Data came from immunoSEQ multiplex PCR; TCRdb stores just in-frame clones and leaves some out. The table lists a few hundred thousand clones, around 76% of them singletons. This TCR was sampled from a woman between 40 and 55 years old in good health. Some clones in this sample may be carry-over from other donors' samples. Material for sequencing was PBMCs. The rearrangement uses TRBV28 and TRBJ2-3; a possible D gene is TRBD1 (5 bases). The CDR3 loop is CASIRGSADTQYF. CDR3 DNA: TGTGCCAGCATAAGGGGATCTGCAGATACGCAGTATTTT.